The 23 T cell receptor beta chains in this list originate from one sample, sequenced in a study of PD-1 blockade in classical Hodgkin lymphoma. Relapse after autologous stem cell transplantation occurred in every patient, and brentuximab vedotin exposure varied. Measured with immunoSEQ multiplex PCR; TCRdb has only the in-frame clones, and not every one. The table lists about 100,000 clones, around 88% of them singletons. Here the sequenced sample was peripheral blood mononuclear cells (PBMCs), taken before the second cycle of nivolumab. These receptor sequences come from a human donor with classical Hodgkin lymphoma.

This chain joins TRBV19 and TRBJ2-7; D is uncertain. The germline CDR1 and CDR2 sequences are LNHDA and SQIVND (reference sequence). Trimming cost V 5 bases and J 6 bases, with 17 bases left between them. This CDR3 comprises 14 residues. The chain's CDR3 is CASSSTPGLGEQYF. In DNA form, the CDR3 reads TGTGCCAGTAGTTCCACCCCGGGTTTAGGCGAGCAGTACTTC.

The chain is built from TRBV30 and TRBJ1-1; TRBD1 agrees at 7 bases. The CDR3 loop spans 13 amino acids. Germline trimming cut 3 bases from V and 6 bases from J; bases unmatched to any gene: 7. Germline values: CDR1 GTSNPN, CDR2 SVGIG (reference sequence). The CDR3 DNA is TGTGCCTGGAGGATCAGGGGGGAAGCTGAAGCTTTCTTT. Protein product: CAWRIRGEAEAFF.

This clone was observed a few times. The rearrangement links TRBV19 to TRBJ1-2; tentatively, D is TRBD1 (5 bases). Germline-derived CDR1 and CDR2 are LNHDA and SQIVND (reference sequence). V was pared by 4 bases and J by 4 bases, with 13 bases between. The length of the CDR3 is 14 residues. The chain's CDR3 is CASSSRGGPYGYTF. In nucleotides, the CDR3 is TGTGCCAGTAGTAGCCGTGGGGGTCCCTATGGCTACACCTTC.

The chain recombines TRBV4-2 with TRBJ2-3; TRBD2 aligns across 9 bases. The CDR3 length is 17 residues. The J segment lost 1 base and the V segment lost 1 base, leaving 6 bases of the junction unmatched. Per the germline V gene, CDR1 is LGHNA and CDR2 is YNFKEQ. The CDR3 nucleotides are TGTGCCAGCAGCCAAGGGCGGGAGCGGGGGGGCACAGATACGCAGTATTTT. This gives the protein CASSQGRERGGTDTQYF.

The chain has TRBV4-3 and TRBJ2-7, with a tentative D call TRBD2 (6 bases). The V gene lost 3 bases and the J gene lost 0 bases, with 18 bases spanning the gap. The CDR3 totals 17 residues. Germline V gene sequence: CDR1 LGHNA, CDR2 YSLEER. CDR3 loop: CASSHLRAGRNSYEQYF. The CDR3 DNA reads TGCGCCAGCAGCCACCTACGGGCGGGACGGAACTCCTACGAGCAGTACTTC.

The chain recombines TRBV2 with TRBJ1-5; D unclear. V lost 8 bases to trimming and J lost 6 bases, with 8 bases between them. Germline V gene lookup returns CDR1 SNHLY and CDR2 FYNNEI. The CDR3 sequence is 11 residues long. The CDR3 here is CASGAAQPQHF. In nucleotides, the CDR3 is TGTGCCAGCGGAGCGGCTCAGCCCCAGCATTTT.

The chain joins TRBV28 to TRBJ1-1; TRBD1 might be the D (5 bases). Germline V gives CDR1 MDHEN, CDR2 SYDVKM. This CDR3 contains 13 residues. V was shortened by 7 bases and J by 5 bases, with 14 bases between the two germline ends. The CDR3: CASIRQGWTEAFF. DNA for the CDR3: TGTGCCAGCATCAGGCAGGGATGGACTGAAGCTTTCTTT.

V gene TRBV7-9 combines with J gene TRBJ1-1; D not resolved. V gave up 5 bases and J gave up 5 bases, with 9 bases separating them. Germline V gives CDR1 SEHNR, CDR2 FQNEAQ (reference sequence). There are 12 residues in the CDR3. The CDR3 region is CASSLSQTEAFF. The CDR3 region has the DNA TGTGCCAGCAGCCTCTCTCAGACTGAAGCTTTCTTT.

This clone has just a few counts. This chain uses TRBV29-1 with TRBJ1-1; a possible D gene is TRBD1 (6 bases). Germline assignment: CDR1 SQVTM and CDR2 ANQGSEA. This CDR3 comprises 12 residues. Trimming left V 7 bases short and J 5 bases short, with 14 bases between. The CDR3 loop reads CSAGTIGTEAFF. In nucleotides, the CDR3 is TGCAGCGCCGGGACAATAGGTACTGAAGCTTTCTTT.

CDR3 sequence reads: CASSYWGSYEQYF. CDR3 DNA: TGTGCCAGCAGTTACTGGGGCTCCTACGAGCAGTACTTC. The chain joins TRBV6-6 to TRBJ2-7; no definite D call. Germline V CDR1 and CDR2: MNHNY, SVGAGI (reference sequence). V lost 1 base and J 0 bases, leaving 4 bases between the germline ends. CDR3 length equals 13 residues.

This chain links TRBV9 with TRBJ2-1, with 9 bases matching TRBD2. The CDR3 covers 16 residues. After removal of 0 bases from V and 8 bases from J, the junction contained 9 bases not matched to a gene. The germline V gene encodes CDR1 SGDLS and CDR2 YYNGEE. CDR3 nucleotides: TGTGCCAGCAGCGTAGTCCTGGCGGGGGGGAGTTATGAGCAGTTCTTC. Translating it yields CASSVVLAGGSYEQFF.

The genes are TRBV19 and TRBJ2-1; 8 bases agree with TRBD1. V lost 3 bases and J lost 4; bases outside the gene matches: 8. CDR1 and CDR2 from the germline V gene are LNHDA and SQIVND (reference sequence). CDR3 length: 16 residues. This CDR3 reads CASSIRTGSAYNEQFF. Here the CDR3 DNA reads TGTGCCAGTAGTATCCGGACAGGGTCAGCGTACAATGAGCAGTTCTTC.

The rearrangement joins TRBV30 to TRBJ2-1; D perhaps matches TRBD2 (5 bases). The CDR3 length is 15 residues. The V gene's germline CDR1 is GTSNPN and CDR2 SVGIG (reference sequence). V was trimmed by 4 bases and J by 0 bases, leaving 13 bases between them. The CDR3 sequence is CAWNGPGSSYNEQFF. CDR3 DNA sequence: TGTGCCTGGAACGGACCGGGGAGCTCCTACAATGAGCAGTTCTTC.

This clone has only one observation. V is TRBV28 and J is TRBJ2-2; D is unresolved. CDR3 size: 16 residues. CDR1 and CDR2 (germline): MDHEN, SYDVKM. V lost 6 bases and J lost 1, with 15 bases in between. The CDR3 DNA follows: TGTGCCAGCAGGAGTTCGATAGCAGAGAACACCGGGGAGCTGTTTTTT. Its translation is CASRSSIAENTGELFF.

The chain links TRBV2 to TRBJ2-6, with D uncertain. Germline-derived CDR1 and CDR2 are SNHLY and FYNNEI. The CDR3 has 18 residues. Deletions cut 5 bases from V and 0 bases from J, with 17 bases between. CDR3 DNA: TGTGCCAGCAGTTTTTCTGGGTACGGTGGCTCTGGGGCCAACGTCCTGACTTTC. The encoded protein is CASSFSGYGGSGANVLTF.

The chain joins TRBV7-2 to TRBJ2-7; 8 bases map to TRBD1. CDR3 length equals 14 residues. The germline V gene has CDR1 SGHTA and CDR2 FQGNSA. V was pared by 7 bases and J by 5 bases, with 10 bases of the junction left unmatched. CDR3 sequence (DNA): TGTGCCAGCAACCCATGGACAGGGCTCGACGAGCAGTACTTC. Translating gives CASNPWTGLDEQYF.

The chain links TRBV19 to TRBJ2-2, with 10 nucleotides matching TRBD1. Germline CDR1 is LNHDA and CDR2 is SQIVND (reference sequence). The CDR3 covers 15 residues. V dropped 5 bases and J dropped 7; count of bases not matched to a gene: 7. The CDR3 sequence: CASSAPGQGNGELFF. Written as DNA, the CDR3 is TGTGCCAGTAGTGCACCGGGACAGGGGAACGGGGAGCTGTTTTTT.

The chain employs TRBV7-9 and TRBJ1-2, with a weak D call TRBD1 (5 bases). Germline V gene sequence: CDR1 SEHNR, CDR2 FQNEAQ (reference sequence). The V end lost 0 bases, the J end lost 7 bases, and 15 bases lay between the germline ends. The CDR3 totals 15 residues. The CDR3 coding sequence is TGTGCCAGCAGCTTAGCTAATGGGGCAGCCGTTGGCTACACCTTC. Translation gives CASSLANGAAVGYTF.

The chain couples TRBV29-1 to TRBJ1-1; TRBD1 is a possible D gene (5 bases). Trimming shortened V by 3 bases and J by 5 bases, and 13 bases separated the two germline ends. Germline lookup yields CDR1 SQVTM and CDR2 ANQGSEA. The CDR3 has 13 residues. The CDR3 is CSVDGGRGTEAFF. The CDR3 DNA reads TGCAGCGTTGACGGGGGGAGAGGAACTGAAGCTTTCTTT.

This clone showed up just a few times. The chain carries TRBV19 and TRBJ2-7; no clear D gene. The CDR3 loop spans 14 amino acids. Trimming cost V 1 base and J 3 bases, with 10 bases left between them. Per the germline V gene, CDR1 is LNHDA and CDR2 is SQIVND (reference sequence). CDR3 sequence: CASSIAGRYYEQYF. The CDR3 region has the DNA TGTGCCAGTAGTATAGCGGGCCGATACTACGAGCAGTACTTC.

CDR3 DNA sequence: TGTGCCAGCAGCTTCCGACTAGCGGGGGAGACCGGGGAGCTGTTTTTT. It is translated as CASSFRLAGETGELFF. The chain employs TRBV7-6 and TRBJ2-2; 12 bases align to TRBD2. Germline CDR1 and CDR2: SGHVS and FNYEAQ. The CDR3 spans 16 residues. Trimming took 3 bases from V and 5 from J; bases not matched to a gene: 4. The complete variable domain, with remaining parts taken from reference TRBV7-6 and TRBJ2-2, reads GAGVSQSPRYKVTKRGQDVALRCDPISGHVSLYWYRQALGQGPEFLTYFNYEAQQDKSGLPNDRFSAERPEGSISTLTIQRTEQRDSAMYRCASSFRLAGETGELFFGEGSRLTVL.

The V gene is TRBV21-1, the J gene TRBJ1-4; TRBD1, as called in the table, went unchecked against the DNA. TRBV21-1 is noted as a pseudogene. CDR3 length: 17 amino acids. The CDR3 region is CASSKWRQGSTNEKLFF. The DNA for the CDR3 is TGTGCCAGCAGCAAATGGAGACAGGGCTCAACTAATGAAAAACTGTTTTTT.

This chain uses TRBV7-3 with TRBJ2-3; 14 bases align to TRBD2. The CDR3 loop spans 18 amino acids. Germline CDR1 and CDR2: SGHTA and FQGTGA. Unmatched junction bases numbered 10, after V lost 3 bases and J lost 5 bases. CDR3 sequence (DNA): TGTGCCAGCAGCTTTCCCGCCCGGACTAGCGGGGGGCGAGATACGCAGTATTTT. Its translation: CASSFPARTSGGRDTQYF.